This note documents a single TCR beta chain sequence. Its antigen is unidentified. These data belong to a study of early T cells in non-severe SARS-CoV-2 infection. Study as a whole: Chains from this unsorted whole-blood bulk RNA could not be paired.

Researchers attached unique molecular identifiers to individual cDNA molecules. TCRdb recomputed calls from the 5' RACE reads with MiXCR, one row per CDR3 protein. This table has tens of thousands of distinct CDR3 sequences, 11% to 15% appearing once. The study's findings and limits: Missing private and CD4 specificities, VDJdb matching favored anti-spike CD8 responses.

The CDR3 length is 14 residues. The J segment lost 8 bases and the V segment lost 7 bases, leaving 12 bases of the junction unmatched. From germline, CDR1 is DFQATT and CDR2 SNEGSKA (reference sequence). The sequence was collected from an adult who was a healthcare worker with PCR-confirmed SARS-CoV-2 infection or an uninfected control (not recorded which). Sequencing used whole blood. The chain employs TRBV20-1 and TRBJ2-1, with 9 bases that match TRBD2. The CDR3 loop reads CSGQNPGLAHEQFF. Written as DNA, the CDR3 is TGCAGTGGCCAAAACCCGGGACTAGCCCATGAGCAGTTCTTC.